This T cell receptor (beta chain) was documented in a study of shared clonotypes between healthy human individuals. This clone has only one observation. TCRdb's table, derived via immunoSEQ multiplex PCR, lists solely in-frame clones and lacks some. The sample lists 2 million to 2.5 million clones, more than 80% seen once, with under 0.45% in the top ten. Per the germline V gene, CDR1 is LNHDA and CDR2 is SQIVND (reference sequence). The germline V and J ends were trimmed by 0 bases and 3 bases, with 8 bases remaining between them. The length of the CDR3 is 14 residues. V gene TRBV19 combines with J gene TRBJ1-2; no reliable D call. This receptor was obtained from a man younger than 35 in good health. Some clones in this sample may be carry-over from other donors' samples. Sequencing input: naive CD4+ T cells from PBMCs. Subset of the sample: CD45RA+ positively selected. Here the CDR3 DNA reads TGTGCCAGTAGTATAGAACCAGGAGACTATGGCTACACCTTC. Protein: CASSIEPGDYGYTF.